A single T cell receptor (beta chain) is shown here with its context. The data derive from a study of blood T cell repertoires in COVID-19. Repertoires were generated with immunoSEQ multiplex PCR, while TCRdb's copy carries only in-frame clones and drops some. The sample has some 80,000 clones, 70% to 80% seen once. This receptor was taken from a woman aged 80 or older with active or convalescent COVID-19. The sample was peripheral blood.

In DNA form, the CDR3 reads TGCGCCAGCAGTCATGGGGGACAGGGGACGAACACTGAAGCTTTCTTT. Amino acids: CASSHGGQGTNTEAFF. The chain uses TRBV23-1 and TRBJ1-1; TRBD1 agrees at 10 bases. TRBV23-1 is filed as an ORF, its function uncertain. J lost 1 base, V lost 3 bases, and 5 bases had no gene match. This CDR3 spans 16 amino acids.